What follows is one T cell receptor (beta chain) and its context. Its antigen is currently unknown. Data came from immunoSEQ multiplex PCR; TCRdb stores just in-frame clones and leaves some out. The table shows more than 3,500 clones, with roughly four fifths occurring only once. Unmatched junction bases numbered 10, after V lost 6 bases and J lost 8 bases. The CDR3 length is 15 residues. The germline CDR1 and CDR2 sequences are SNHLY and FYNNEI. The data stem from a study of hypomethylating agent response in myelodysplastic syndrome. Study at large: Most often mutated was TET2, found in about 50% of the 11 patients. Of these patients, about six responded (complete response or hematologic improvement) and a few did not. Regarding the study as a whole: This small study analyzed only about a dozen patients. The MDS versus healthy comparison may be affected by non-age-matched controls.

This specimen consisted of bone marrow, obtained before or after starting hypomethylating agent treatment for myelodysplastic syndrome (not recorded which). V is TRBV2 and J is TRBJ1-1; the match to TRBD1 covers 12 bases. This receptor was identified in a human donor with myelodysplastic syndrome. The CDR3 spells CASSEFIGTGGEAFF. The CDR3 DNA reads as TGTGCCAGCAGCGAGTTTATTGGGACAGGGGGCGAAGCTTTCTTT.